This entry features one TCR beta chain sequence. No antigen is known for it. No much larger clone exists at a distance of one base, and base qualities are not known. Library construction relied on 5' RACE. Sequencer: Illumina HiSeq 2500. A second roughly 7 to 12 cycle PCR used a sample-barcoded 5' primer and a J-beta primer mix. A unique molecular identifier was introduced onto each TCR beta cDNA molecule by a template-switch 5' adaptor carrying 12 random nucleotides. Each sample yielded at least 3 million CDR3-containing paired-end reads. First-strand cDNA synthesis was performed from all RNA using the Mint cDNA synthesis kit, with priming by a TRBC-specific oligonucleotide. Following uracil-DNA glycosylase treatment, a first 18-cycle PCR with universal primers M1SS and BC2_uni_R was performed on all cDNA. In the authors' own workflow: Each sample was normalized by randomly selecting 1 million high-quality reads, each carrying a distinct molecular identifier. Reads sharing molecular identifiers were discarded rather than binned into consensus sequences. CDR3 identification, clonotype clustering and error correction used MiTCR with a Q25 quality threshold and the strictest error-elimination algorithm. A nonparametric unseen species model with Euler transformation was used to estimate lower-bound total TCR beta diversity. The public reads were run again by TCRdb, first through fastp at Q25 and then through MiXCR, and only productive beta chains were kept. Duplicate CDR3 protein sequences are folded into a single record with the most common DNA and genes. The V and J calls were not made by the authors but by TCRdb's processing. In this sample the table shows 1.2 million to 1.5 million distinct CDR3 sequences, around 59% of which occur a single time. The top ten clonotypes cover under 8.5% of the sample.

The junction shows trimming of 2 bases on V and 0 bases on J, and the gene matches do not reach 1 base of it. According to the germline V gene (reference sequence), CDR1 reads LGHDT and CDR2 reads YNNKEL. From the cysteine up to the phenylalanine, the CDR3 has a length of 15 residues. CDR3 DNA is the only sequence kept; it has 45 bases, read in frame from the first base. This entry is derived from a study of blood T cells in healthy people across ages (dated by TCRdb to the mid-2010s). Study-wide context: In model experiments, roughly one uniquely barcoded TCR beta cDNA molecule per two T cells was captured by template switching. Age-related changes in TCR beta repertoire diversity were measured in the study by deep sequencing normalized with unique cDNA molecular identifiers. The donors were split into four age groups: young (average about 16 years), middle-aged (39), aged (62) and long-lived (approximately 89). Donors of different ages were randomly distributed across sequencing lanes to avoid experimental bias. The study analyzed two additional independent replicas of 1 million unique cDNA reads from the same blood draw for two donors, one aged 18 to 29 and one aged 80 or older.

The paper as a whole reports these results and caveats: As age increased, observed TCR beta diversity per million T cells dropped in a roughly linear way, and a significant reduction was already evident by age roughly 40. Because the CMV infection status of the donors was unknown, age-related changes in expanded clonotypes may potentially have been confounded. Total diversity estimates from one million sequenced T cells were considered lower bounds and underestimates. Observed TCR beta diversity correlated strongly with the percentage of naive T cells measured by flow cytometry. Because profiling used bulk unsorted PBMCs, naive and antigen-experienced compartments could not be compared conclusively. The long-lived group showed more naive CD4+ T cells, fewer expanded clones and increased TCR diversity than the aged group, suggesting age selection.

The donors were roughly 39 Caucasian individuals from Russia, aged roughly 6 to 100 years, who were systemically healthy. Ten milliliters of peripheral blood were drawn from each donor into EDTA-treated Vacutainer tubes. Ficoll-Paque density-gradient centrifugation was used to isolate PBMCs, with at least 6.5 million obtained per sample. Trizol reagent was used to extract total RNA from PBMCs, with at least 6 micrograms per sample. For every donor, an aliquot of PBMCs went through flow cytometry to measure the percentages of naive CD45RAhigh/CD27high T cells. The clonotype comes from a young man in good health. Sequencing was done on a sample of blood. The sequence links TRBV3-1 to TRBJ2-5, with 9 middle bases fitting TRBD2. The CDR3 has the sequence CASSQLAGYQETQYF. The sequence in DNA is TGTGCCAGCAGCCAACTAGCGGGATACCAAGAGACCCAGTACTTC.